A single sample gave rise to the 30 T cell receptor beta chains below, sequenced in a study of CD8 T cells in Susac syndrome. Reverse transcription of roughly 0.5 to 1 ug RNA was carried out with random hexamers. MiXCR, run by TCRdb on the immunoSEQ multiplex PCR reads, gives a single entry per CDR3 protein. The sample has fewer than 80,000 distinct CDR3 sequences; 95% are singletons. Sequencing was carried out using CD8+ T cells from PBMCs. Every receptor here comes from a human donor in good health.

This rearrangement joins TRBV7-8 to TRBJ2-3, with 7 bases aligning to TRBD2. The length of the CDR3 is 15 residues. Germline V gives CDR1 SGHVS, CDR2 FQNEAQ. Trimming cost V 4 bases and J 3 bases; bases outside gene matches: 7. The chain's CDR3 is CASSSRLALTDTQYF. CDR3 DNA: TGTGCCAGCAGCTCCAGACTAGCCCTAACAGATACGCAGTATTTT.

CDR3 amino acids: CASSQDPPSGYTDTQYF. Here the CDR3 DNA reads TGCGCCAGCAGCCAAGATCCTCCTAGCGGATACACAGATACGCAGTATTTT. V gene TRBV4-1 combines with J gene TRBJ2-3, with 7 positions matching TRBD2. The CDR3 contains 17 residues. Germline CDR1 reads MGHRA; CDR2 reads YSYEKL. The ends lost 0 bases at V and 2 bases at J; junction bases unmatched: 8.

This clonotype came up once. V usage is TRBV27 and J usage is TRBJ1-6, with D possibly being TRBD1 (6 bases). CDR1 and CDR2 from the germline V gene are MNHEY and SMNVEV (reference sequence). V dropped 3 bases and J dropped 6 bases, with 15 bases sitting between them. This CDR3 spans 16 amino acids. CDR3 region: CASSLTGEKLNSPLHF. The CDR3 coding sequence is TGTGCCAGCAGTTTGACAGGCGAAAAACTTAATTCACCCCTCCACTTT.

The CDR3 coding sequence is TGTGCCAGCAGCCAAGACCAACAGGGGTTGTCGTACACTGAAGCTTTCTTT. It translates to CASSQDQQGLSYTEAFF. V and J are TRBV4-2 and TRBJ1-1, with TRBD1 identical over 7 bases. The junction had 10 bases not matched to a gene; V was cut back by 0 bases and J by 3 bases. CDR3 size: 17 residues. Germline V gene sequence: CDR1 LGHNA, CDR2 YNFKEQ.

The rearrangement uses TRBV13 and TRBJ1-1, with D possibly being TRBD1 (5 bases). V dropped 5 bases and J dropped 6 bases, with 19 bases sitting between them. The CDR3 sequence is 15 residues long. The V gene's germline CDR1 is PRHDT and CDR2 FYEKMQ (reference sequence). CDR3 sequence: CASSGAEHRTSEAFF. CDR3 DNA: TGTGCCAGCAGCGGGGCGGAGCACCGAACCTCTGAAGCTTTCTTT.

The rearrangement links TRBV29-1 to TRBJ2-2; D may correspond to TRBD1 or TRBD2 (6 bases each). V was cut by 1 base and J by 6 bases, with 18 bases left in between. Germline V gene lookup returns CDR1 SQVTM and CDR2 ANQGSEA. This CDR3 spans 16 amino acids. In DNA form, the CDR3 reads TGCAGCGTTGAAGGAAGGAAGGGGGGTATAGCCGGGGAGCTGTTTTTT. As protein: CSVEGRKGGIAGELFF.

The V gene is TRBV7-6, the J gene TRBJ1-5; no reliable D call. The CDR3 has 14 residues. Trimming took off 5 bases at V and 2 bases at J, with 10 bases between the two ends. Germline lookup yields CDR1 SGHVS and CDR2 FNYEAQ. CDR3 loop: CASSPSWGNQPQHF. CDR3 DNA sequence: TGTGCCAGCAGCCCCTCATGGGGCAATCAGCCCCAGCATTTT.

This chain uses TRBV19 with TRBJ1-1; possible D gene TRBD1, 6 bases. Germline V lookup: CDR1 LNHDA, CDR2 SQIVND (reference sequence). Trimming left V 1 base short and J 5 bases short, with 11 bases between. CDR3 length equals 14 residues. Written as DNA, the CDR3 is TGTGCCAGTAGTATAGCCCAGGGGATTACTGAAGCTTTCTTT. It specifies CASSIAQGITEAFF.

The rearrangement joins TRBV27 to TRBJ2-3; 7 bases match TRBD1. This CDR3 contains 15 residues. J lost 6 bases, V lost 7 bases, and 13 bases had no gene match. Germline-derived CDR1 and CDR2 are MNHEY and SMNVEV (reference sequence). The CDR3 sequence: CASTPTQGTADTQYF. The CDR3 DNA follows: TGTGCCAGCACCCCAACACAGGGGACAGCCGATACGCAGTATTTT.

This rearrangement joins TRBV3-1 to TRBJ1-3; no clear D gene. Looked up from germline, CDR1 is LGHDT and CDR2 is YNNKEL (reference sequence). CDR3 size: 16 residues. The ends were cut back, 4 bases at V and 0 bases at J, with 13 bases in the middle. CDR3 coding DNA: TGTGCCAGCAGCCCGGACTTTAGGGTCTCTGGAAACACCATATATTTT. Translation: CASSPDFRVSGNTIYF. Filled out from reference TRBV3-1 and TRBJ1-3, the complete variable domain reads DTAVSQTPKYLVTQMGNDKSIKCEQNLGHDTMYWYKQDSKKFLKIMFSYNNKELIINETVPNRFSPKSPDKAHLNLHINSLELGDSAVYFCASSPDFRVSGNTIYFGEGSWLTVV.

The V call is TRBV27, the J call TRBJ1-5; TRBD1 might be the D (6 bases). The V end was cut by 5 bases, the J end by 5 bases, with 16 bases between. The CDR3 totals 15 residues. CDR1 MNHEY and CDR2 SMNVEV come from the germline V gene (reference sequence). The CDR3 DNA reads TGTGCCAGCAGTCCGACAGGACCCGGCGATCAGCCCCAGCATTTT. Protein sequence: CASSPTGPGDQPQHF.

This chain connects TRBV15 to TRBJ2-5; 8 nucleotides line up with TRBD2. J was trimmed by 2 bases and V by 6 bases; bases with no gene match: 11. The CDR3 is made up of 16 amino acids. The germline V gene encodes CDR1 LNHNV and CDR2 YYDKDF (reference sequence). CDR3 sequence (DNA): TGTGCCACCAGAATAGGCGGGGGGCTTCGGCAAGAGACCCAGTACTTC. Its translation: CATRIGGGLRQETQYF.

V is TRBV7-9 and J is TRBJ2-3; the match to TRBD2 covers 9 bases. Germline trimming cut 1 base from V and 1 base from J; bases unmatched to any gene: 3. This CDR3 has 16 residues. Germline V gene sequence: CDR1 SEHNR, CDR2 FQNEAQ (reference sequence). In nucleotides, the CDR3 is TGTGCCAGCAGCTTAGATCCTAGCGGGGGCACAGATACGCAGTATTTT. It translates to CASSLDPSGGTDTQYF.

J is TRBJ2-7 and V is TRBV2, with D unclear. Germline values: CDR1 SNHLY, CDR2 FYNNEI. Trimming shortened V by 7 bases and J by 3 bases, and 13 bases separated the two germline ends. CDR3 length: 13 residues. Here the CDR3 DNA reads TGTGCCAGCATGGGCCGTTCGGGCTACGAGCAGTACTTC. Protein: CASMGRSGYEQYF.

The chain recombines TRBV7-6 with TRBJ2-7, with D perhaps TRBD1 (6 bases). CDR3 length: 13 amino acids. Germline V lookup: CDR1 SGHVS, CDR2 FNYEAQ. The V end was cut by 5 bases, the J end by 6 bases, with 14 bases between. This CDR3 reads CASSAGVYAEQYF. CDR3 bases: TGTGCCAGCAGCGCAGGGGTTTATGCCGAGCAGTACTTC.

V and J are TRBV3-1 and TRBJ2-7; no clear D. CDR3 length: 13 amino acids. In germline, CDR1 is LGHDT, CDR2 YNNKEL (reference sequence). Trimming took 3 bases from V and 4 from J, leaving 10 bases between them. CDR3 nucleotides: TGTGCCAGCAGCCAGGGGTCAACTTACGAGCAGTACGTC. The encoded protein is CASSQGSTYEQYV.

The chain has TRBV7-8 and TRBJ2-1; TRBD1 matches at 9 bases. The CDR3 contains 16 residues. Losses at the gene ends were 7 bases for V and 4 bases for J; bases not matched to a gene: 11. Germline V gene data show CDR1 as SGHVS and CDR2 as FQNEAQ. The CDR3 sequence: CASILLRGQGYNEQFF. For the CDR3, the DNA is TGTGCCAGCATCCTTCTTAGGGGACAGGGATACAATGAGCAGTTCTTC.

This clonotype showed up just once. CDR3 sequence: CASSEIGRSEAFF. CDR3 DNA: TGCGCCAGCAGCGAAATTGGCCGGTCTGAAGCTTTCTTT. The rearrangement joins TRBV4-1 to TRBJ1-1; no clear D gene. Trimming left V 5 bases short and J 6 bases short, with 13 bases between. Germline V gene lookup returns CDR1 MGHRA and CDR2 YSYEKL. This CDR3 is built from 13 residues.

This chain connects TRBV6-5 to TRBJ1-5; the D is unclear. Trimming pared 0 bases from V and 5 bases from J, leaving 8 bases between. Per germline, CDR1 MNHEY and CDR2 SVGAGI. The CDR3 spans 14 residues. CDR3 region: CASSYSTVDQPQHF. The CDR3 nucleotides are TGTGCCAGCAGTTACTCGACGGTGGATCAGCCCCAGCATTTT.

The DNA of the CDR3 is TGCAGTGCTAGACCCTCCAGGGACAGGGGGAAACAGCCCCAGCATTTT. It is translated as CSARPSRDRGKQPQHF. This sequence joins TRBV20-1 and TRBJ1-5, with 11 bases that match TRBD1. V dropped 2 bases and J dropped 7; count of bases not matched to a gene: 10. The CDR3 covers 16 residues. Per the germline V gene, CDR1 is DFQATT and CDR2 is SNEGSKA (reference sequence).

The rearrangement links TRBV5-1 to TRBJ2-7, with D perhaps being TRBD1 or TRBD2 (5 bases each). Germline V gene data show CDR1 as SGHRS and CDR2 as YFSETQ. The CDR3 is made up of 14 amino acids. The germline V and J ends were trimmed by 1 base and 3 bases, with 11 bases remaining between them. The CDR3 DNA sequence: TGCGCCAGCAGCTTGCTCGGGGCCCACTACGAGCAGTACTTC. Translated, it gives CASSLLGAHYEQYF.

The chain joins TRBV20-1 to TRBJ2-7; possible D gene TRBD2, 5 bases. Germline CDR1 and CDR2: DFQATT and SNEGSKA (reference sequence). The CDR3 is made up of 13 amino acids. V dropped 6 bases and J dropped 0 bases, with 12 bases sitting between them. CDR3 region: CSARTPSSYEQYF. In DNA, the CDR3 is TGCAGTGCCAGGACTCCCAGCTCCTACGAGCAGTACTTC.

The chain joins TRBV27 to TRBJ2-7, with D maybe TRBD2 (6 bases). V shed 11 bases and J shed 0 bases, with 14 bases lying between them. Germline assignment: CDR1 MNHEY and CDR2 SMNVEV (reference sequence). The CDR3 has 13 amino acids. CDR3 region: CASGSGPSYEQYF. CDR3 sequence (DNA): TGTGCCTCGGGGAGCGGGCCCTCCTACGAGCAGTACTTC.

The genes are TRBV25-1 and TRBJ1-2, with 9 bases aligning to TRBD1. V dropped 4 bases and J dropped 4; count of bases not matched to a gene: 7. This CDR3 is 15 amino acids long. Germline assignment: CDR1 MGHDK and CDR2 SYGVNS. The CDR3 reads CASSGNRGLGYGYTF. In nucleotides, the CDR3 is TGTGCCAGCAGTGGGAACAGGGGGCTGGGCTATGGCTACACCTTC.

The CDR3 protein is CASLGTGNTEAFF. CDR3 nucleotide sequence: TGTGCCAGCCTTGGGACAGGGAACACTGAAGCTTTCTTT. V is TRBV4-2 and J is TRBJ1-1; 8 bases are shared with TRBD1. Trimming took 8 bases from V and 1 from J; bases not matched to a gene: 3. Germline V lookup: CDR1 LGHNA, CDR2 YNFKEQ. The CDR3 spans 13 residues.

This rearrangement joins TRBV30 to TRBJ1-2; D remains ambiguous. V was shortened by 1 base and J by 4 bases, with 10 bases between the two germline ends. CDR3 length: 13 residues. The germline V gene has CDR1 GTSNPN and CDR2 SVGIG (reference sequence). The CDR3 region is CAWSASDLYGYTF. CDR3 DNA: TGTGCCTGGAGTGCATCAGACCTCTATGGCTACACCTTC.

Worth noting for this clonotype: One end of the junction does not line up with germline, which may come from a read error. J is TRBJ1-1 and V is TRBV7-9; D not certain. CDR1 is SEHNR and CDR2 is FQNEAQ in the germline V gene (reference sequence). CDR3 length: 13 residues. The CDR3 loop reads CASSLADNTEAFF. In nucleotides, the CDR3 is TGTGCCAGCAGCCTAGCTGACAACACTGAAGCTTTCTTT.

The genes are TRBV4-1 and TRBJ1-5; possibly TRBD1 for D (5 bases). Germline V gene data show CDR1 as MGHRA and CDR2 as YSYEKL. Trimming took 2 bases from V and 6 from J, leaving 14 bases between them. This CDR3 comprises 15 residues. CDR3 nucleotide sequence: TGCGCCAGCAGCCAAAGCGGCGGGACGGTTCAGCCCCAGCATTTT. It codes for CASSQSGGTVQPQHF.

This chain's CDR3 is CASSPHRNTGELFF. CDR3 in DNA: TGTGCCAGCAGCCCGCACAGGAACACCGGGGAGCTGTTTTTT. This chain links TRBV14 with TRBJ2-2; no clear D. V shed 4 bases and J shed 1 base, with 7 bases lying between them. The germline V gene encodes CDR1 SGHDN and CDR2 FVKESK. The CDR3 covers 14 residues.

The CDR3 nucleotides are TGCGCCAGCAGCTTGGGAGAAGGGAGAGGAGAGACCCAGTACTTC. It encodes CASSLGEGRGETQYF. The chain combines TRBV5-1 with TRBJ2-5, with D perhaps TRBD2 (5 bases). The CDR3 has 15 residues. Germline V CDR1 and CDR2: SGHRS, YFSETQ. The germline V and J ends were trimmed by 0 bases and 4 bases, with 13 bases remaining between them.